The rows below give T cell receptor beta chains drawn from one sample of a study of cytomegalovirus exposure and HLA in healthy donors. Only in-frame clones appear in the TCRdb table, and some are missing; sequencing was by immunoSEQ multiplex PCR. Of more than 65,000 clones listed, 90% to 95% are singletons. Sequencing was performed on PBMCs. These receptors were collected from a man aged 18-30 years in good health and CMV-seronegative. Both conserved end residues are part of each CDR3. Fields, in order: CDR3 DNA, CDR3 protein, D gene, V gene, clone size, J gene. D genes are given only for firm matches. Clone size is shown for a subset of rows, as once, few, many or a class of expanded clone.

CDR3 DNA: TGTGCCAGCAGTATCGGACAGGGTCGCAACACTGAAGCTTTCTTT
CDR3 protein: CASSIGQGRNTEAFF
D gene: TRBD1
V gene: TRBV7-8
clone size: -
J gene: TRBJ1-1

CDR3 DNA: TGTGCCAGCAGCTTAGGGGGCCGAACCTACGAGCAGTACTTC
CDR3 protein: CASSLGGRTYEQYF
D gene: -
V gene: TRBV11-2
clone size: -
J gene: TRBJ2-7

CDR3 DNA: TGTGCTAGTGGTTTCGGGGGGAATCAGCCCCAGCATTTT
CDR3 protein: CASGFGGNQPQHF
D gene: -
V gene: TRBV12-5
clone size: -
J gene: TRBJ1-5

CDR3 DNA: TGTGCCAGCAGCAGGGACAGGGTGAGATGGGGCAATGAGCAGTTCTTC
CDR3 protein: CASSRDRVRWGNEQFF
D gene: TRBD1
V gene: TRBV5-8
clone size: -
J gene: TRBJ2-1

CDR3 DNA: TGTGCCAGCTCACCGGACAGGGCTGTTCAGCCCCAGCATTTT
CDR3 protein: CASSPDRAVQPQHF
D gene: TRBD1
V gene: TRBV18
clone size: -
J gene: TRBJ1-5

CDR3 DNA: TGTGCCAGCAGTTACGGGACTAGCGGGGAAGAGACCCAGTACTTC
CDR3 protein: CASSYGTSGEETQYF
D gene: TRBD2
V gene: TRBV6-5
clone size: -
J gene: TRBJ2-5

CDR3 DNA: TGTGCCAGCAGCCCCCAGGGGGCGGGGGTGACTGAAGCTTTCTTT
CDR3 protein: CASSPQGAGVTEAFF
D gene: TRBD1
V gene: TRBV5-8
clone size: -
J gene: TRBJ1-1

CDR3 DNA: TGTGCTAGTGGTCCGGACGGGAGACTCACAGATACGCAGTATTTT
CDR3 protein: CASGPDGRLTDTQYF
D gene: -
V gene: TRBV12-5
clone size: once
J gene: TRBJ2-3

CDR3 DNA: TGTGCCTGGAGTGGGGGGGGAAATCAGCCCCAGCATTTT
CDR3 protein: CAWSGGGNQPQHF
D gene: -
V gene: TRBV30
clone size: -
J gene: TRBJ1-5

CDR3 DNA: TGTGCCGCCGTCCTCAGGGGGAGCGATGAGCAGTTCTTC
CDR3 protein: CAAVLRGSDEQFF
D gene: TRBD1
V gene: TRBV6-1
clone size: -
J gene: TRBJ2-1

CDR3 DNA: TGCGCCAGCAGCCAACCCGGATCGGGGCAGTTCTTC
CDR3 protein: CASSQPGSGQFF
D gene: -
V gene: TRBV4-1
clone size: once
J gene: TRBJ2-1